Sequencing of this T cell receptor (beta chain) was carried out in a study of early T cells in non-severe SARS-CoV-2 infection. V lost 0 bases and J lost 5, with 7 bases in between. The germline V gene encodes CDR1 SGDLS and CDR2 YYNGEE. CDR3 length: 13 residues. TCRdb analysed the 5' RACE reads with MiXCR anew, one entry per CDR3 protein. The sample contains about 34,000 distinct CDR3 sequences, 5.5% to 7.5% of which appear only once. This clonotype has at least ten counts. The sequenced sample consisted of whole blood. This TCR derives from an adult who was a healthcare worker with PCR-confirmed SARS-CoV-2 infection or an uninfected control (not recorded which). V usage is TRBV9 and J usage is TRBJ2-3, with TRBD2 as a possible D gene (5 bases). The CDR3 DNA reads TGTGCCAGCAGCGTAGTGGGGAGAGATACGCAGTATTTT. It is translated as CASSVVGRDTQYF.